Included here is one TCR beta chain sequence, with context. Its target is unknown. Time point of the sample: recipient sample about 28 days before transplant, after cytoreduction. The sample belongs to a study of T cell clonotyping in hematopoietic cell transplantation. Findings and caveats of the study: CD4 and CD8 repertoire contributions could not be separated without sorting. Recipient TCR diversity dropped after transplant; expanded clonotypes rose from day 30 to 180. Few recipient clonotypes overlapped donors; over 95% were de novo at given depth.

Clones were read by immunoSEQ multiplex PCR, and TCRdb kept only the in-frame ones, dropping some. The sample lists roughly 30,000 clones, 70% to 80% occurring once. The CDR3 has 13 residues. Trimming stripped 4 bases from V and 4 bases from J, with 10 bases between. CDR1 SGHTA and CDR2 FQGNSA come from the germline V gene. This clonotype was sampled from a young woman with chronic myeloid leukemia. Some clones in this sample may be carry-over from other donors' samples. The sequenced sample was peripheral blood mononuclear cells, obtained before stem cell transplant. V gene TRBV7-2 combines with J gene TRBJ1-2, with D possibly TRBD1 on 5 matching bases. CDR3: CASSSTAVYGYTF. For the CDR3, the DNA is TGTGCCAGCAGCTCGACAGCGGTCTATGGCTACACCTTC.